Here is one T cell receptor beta chain with its context. Antigen specificity is unknown. This record belongs to a study of T cell repertoires in cytomegalovirus infection. Trimming took 3 bases from V and 5 from J, leaving 14 bases between them. The CDR3 is made up of 14 amino acids. One entry per CDR3 protein, called by TCRdb with MiXCR from the reads. Found here are tens of thousands of distinct CDR3 sequences, around a fifth of them singletons; the top ten hold around 27%. The sample was CD8+ T cells from cultured PBMCs, taken from culture after CMV antigen stimulation. V and J are TRBV12-3 or TRBV12-4 and TRBJ2-7; weak D call: TRBD1 (5 bases). The clonotype comes from a human donor in good health (CMV status not recorded). Some clones in this sample may be carry-over from other donors' samples. CDR3 nucleotides: TGTGCCAGCAGTTTCGACAGCCGCCTAGACGAGCAGTACTTC. It yields the protein CASSFDSRLDEQYF.